Each of the 26 T cell receptor beta chains below was sequenced from the same sample in a study of blood T cell repertoires in COVID-19. This table comes from immunoSEQ multiplex PCR, and its TCRdb copy is limited to in-frame clones, with some not included. The sample records 120,000 to 150,000 clones, around 80% being singletons. The specimen was peripheral blood. These receptors were obtained from a woman between 45 and 60 years old with acute or convalescent COVID-19.

The J gene is TRBJ2-7, the V gene TRBV27, with a tentative D call TRBD2 (5 bases). The CDR3 runs 14 residues. The germline V gene has CDR1 MNHEY and CDR2 SMNVEV (reference sequence). Trimming took 5 bases from V and 3 from J, leaving 14 bases between them. Here the CDR3 reads CASSPRPEGYEQYF. Written as DNA, the CDR3 is TGTGCCAGCAGTCCGAGGCCTGAGGGCTACGAGCAGTACTTC.

V gene TRBV9 combines with J gene TRBJ2-3; no clear D gene. The V end was cut by 2 bases, the J end by 2 bases, with 9 bases between. The CDR3 has 14 residues. The germline V gene encodes CDR1 SGDLS and CDR2 YYNGEE. The DNA of the CDR3 is TGTGCCAGCAGCGTTGCAGCGTACACAGATACGCAGTATTTT. It yields the protein CASSVAAYTDTQYF.

The chain has TRBV11-2 and TRBJ1-1; 7 bases agree with TRBD1. Unmatched junction bases numbered 10, after V lost 3 bases and J lost 0 bases. CDR3 size: 17 residues. The germline CDR1 and CDR2 sequences are SGHAT and FQNNGV. In DNA, the CDR3 is TGTGCCAGCAGCTTCAGAACAGGGGAAAACATGAACACTGAAGCTTTCTTT. As protein: CASSFRTGENMNTEAFF.

Notes on this clone: This sample also contains other DNA sequences that code for the same CDR3. The chain joins TRBV6-5 to TRBJ1-5; 7 bases match TRBD1. Germline trimming cut 6 bases from V and 4 bases from J; bases unmatched to any gene: 3. This CDR3 region has 13 residues. CDR1 is MNHEY, CDR2 SVGAGI, per germline. CDR3 DNA: TGTGCCAGCAGCTACAGGGGAAATCAGCCCCAGCATTTT. Translating gives CASSYRGNQPQHF.

This clone came up once. V is TRBV20-1 and J is TRBJ2-7; D unresolved. Germline V gene data show CDR1 as DFQATT and CDR2 as SNEGSKA (reference sequence). V gave up 3 bases and J gave up 0 bases, with 12 bases separating them. The CDR3 runs to 14 residues. CDR3 sequence (DNA): TGCAGTGCTAGTGCAGATCCATACTCCTACGAGCAGTACTTC. Translated, it gives CSASADPYSYEQYF.

The V and J genes are TRBV12-3 or TRBV12-4 and TRBJ1-4; 8 nucleotides line up with TRBD1. The ends lost 6 bases at V and 5 bases at J; junction bases unmatched: 2. CDR3 size: 13 residues. CDR3: CASSRTGNEKLFF. The CDR3 coding sequence is TGTGCCAGCAGCCGGACAGGGAATGAAAAACTGTTTTTT.

The rearrangement uses TRBV3-1 (or the pseudogene TRBV3-2) and TRBJ2-1; D unresolved. The V end was cut by 1 base, the J end by 6 bases, with 10 bases between. CDR3 length: 14 amino acids. Germline V gene lookup returns CDR1 LGHDT and CDR2 YNNKEL (reference sequence). CDR3 protein: CASSQGVAPNEQFF. As DNA, the CDR3 is TGTGCCAGCAGCCAAGGAGTCGCCCCCAATGAGCAGTTCTTC.

The chain links TRBV19 to TRBJ1-5; possible D gene TRBD1, 6 bases. This CDR3 comprises 16 residues. Trimming removed 4 bases at V and 0 bases at J, with 13 bases between. In germline, CDR1 is LNHDA, CDR2 SQIVND (reference sequence). CDR3 nucleotide sequence: TGTGCCAGTAGTAAAACGACAGGTCATAGCAATCAGCCCCAGCATTTT. Translating gives CASSKTTGHSNQPQHF.

The V call is TRBV19, the J call TRBJ2-3; 10 positions match TRBD2. J was trimmed by 3 bases and V by 3 bases; bases with no gene match: 6. The CDR3 runs to 16 residues. Germline V lookup: CDR1 LNHDA, CDR2 SQIVND (reference sequence). CDR3 nucleotide sequence: TGTGCCAGTAGTATCATAGCGACTAGCGGGACAGATACGCAGTATTTT. Amino acid sequence: CASSIIATSGTDTQYF. Together with reference TRBV19 and TRBJ2-3, the CDR3 gives the full variable domain: DGGITQSPKYLFRKEGQNVTLSCEQNLNHDAMYWYRQDPGQGLRLIYYSQIVNDFQKGDIAEGYSVSREKKESFPLTVTSAQKNPTAFYLCASSIIATSGTDTQYFGPGTRLTVL.

This clone has a single count. As DNA, the CDR3 is TGTGCCTGGAGTATCCTTCCGAACACTGAAGCTTTCTTT. This encodes CAWSILPNTEAFF. This chain uses TRBV30 with TRBJ1-1; no reliable D call. Trimming pared 2 bases from V and 1 base from J, leaving 8 bases between. This CDR3 spans 13 amino acids. Germline lookup yields CDR1 GTSNPN and CDR2 SVGIG (reference sequence).

The V gene is TRBV19, the J gene TRBJ2-1; TRBD2 matches at 10 bases. Germline CDR1 reads LNHDA; CDR2 reads SQIVND (reference sequence). The CDR3 loop spans 14 amino acids. V shed 5 bases and J 4 bases; nucleotides not matched to a gene: 2. For the CDR3, the DNA is TGTGCCAGTAGTCTAGCGGGGGAGTACAATGAGCAGTTCTTC. Its translation is CASSLAGEYNEQFF.

The J gene is TRBJ2-1, the V gene TRBV5-4, with 8 bases matching TRBD2. Trimming took 10 bases from V and 0 from J; bases not matched to a gene: 12. CDR1 and CDR2 (germline): SGHNT, YYREEE (reference sequence). The CDR3 has 16 amino acids. CDR3 coding DNA: TGTGCCGCAAGCAAAGGGCGGGGGGACTCCTACAATGAGCAGTTCTTC. Its translation is CAASKGRGDSYNEQFF.

The CDR3 sequence is CASSSSSGNNEQFF. The CDR3 DNA reads TGTGCCAGCAGCTCCAGCAGCGGGAACAATGAGCAGTTCTTC. The chain joins TRBV11-3 to TRBJ2-1; 7 bases line up with TRBD2. V lost 4 bases and J lost 5; bases outside the gene matches: 5. This CDR3 spans 14 amino acids. Germline-derived CDR1 and CDR2 are SGHNT and YENEEA.

The chain recombines TRBV6-5 with TRBJ2-5; D is unclear. Germline V gene data show CDR1 as MNHEY and CDR2 as SVGAGI. Trimming cost V 8 bases and J 5 bases, with 18 bases left between them. The CDR3 sequence is 14 residues long. The DNA of the CDR3 is TGTGCCAGCCGGATTCAAGGTGCACAGGAGACCCAGTACTTC. It is translated as CASRIQGAQETQYF.

The genes are TRBV19 and TRBJ2-3; D unclear. CDR3 length equals 12 residues. CDR1 and CDR2 (germline): LNHDA, SQIVND (reference sequence). The CDR3, as DNA: TGTGCAACCAACCAGGATTATGATACGCAGTATTTT. Protein sequence: CATNQDYDTQYF.

This rearrangement joins TRBV11-2 to TRBJ2-6, with D tentatively TRBD1 (6 bases). This CDR3 has 16 amino acids. Trimming left V 6 bases short and J 0 bases short, with 12 bases between. From germline, CDR1 is SGHAT and CDR2 FQNNGV. CDR3 amino acids: CASRQGLGSGANVLTF. The CDR3 DNA reads TGTGCCAGCAGACAGGGCTTGGGCTCTGGGGCCAACGTCCTGACTTTC.

This chain uses TRBV18 with TRBJ1-3; D might be TRBD1 (5 bases). V lost 0 bases and J lost 4, with 10 bases in between. The CDR3 runs 15 residues. Germline assignment: CDR1 KGHSH and CDR2 LQKENI. The DNA of the CDR3 is TGTGCCAGCTCACCACCGGAGGGGCTAGGAAACACCATATATTTT. Protein: CASSPPEGLGNTIYF.

The rearrangement links TRBV4-2 to TRBJ2-7, with a weak D call TRBD2 (6 bases). Germline CDR1 reads LGHNA; CDR2 reads YNFKEQ. V was shortened by 1 base and J by 0 bases, with 10 bases between the two germline ends. CDR3 length equals 15 residues. CDR3: CASSQARGSSYEQYF. CDR3 DNA: TGTGCCAGCAGCCAAGCCCGGGGGAGCTCCTACGAGCAGTACTTC.

The rearrangement joins TRBV20-1 to TRBJ1-5; 10 bases fit TRBD1. This CDR3 region has 16 residues. V gave up 3 bases and J gave up 6 bases; unmatched junction bases: 11. Per the germline V gene, CDR1 is DFQATT and CDR2 is SNEGSKA (reference sequence). The CDR3 region is CSASAVPGQGIQPQHF. The DNA for the CDR3 is TGCAGTGCTAGTGCCGTCCCGGGACAGGGGATTCAGCCCCAGCATTTT.

The genes are TRBV7-9 and TRBJ2-7; 7 bases match TRBD2. Trimming at V came to 2 bases and at J to 3 bases, leaving 10 bases not matched to a gene. The CDR3 covers 16 residues. Germline CDR1 is SEHNR and CDR2 is FQNEAQ (reference sequence). The CDR3 is CASSLSPHGGYYEQYF. The CDR3 DNA sequence: TGTGCCAGCAGCTTATCCCCTCACGGGGGGTACTACGAGCAGTACTTC. Variable domain in full (rest from reference TRBV7-9 and TRBJ2-7): DTGVSQNPRHKITKRGQNVTFRCDPISEHNRLYWYRQTLGQGPEFLTYFQNEAQLEKSRLLSDRFSAERPKGSFSTLEIQRTEQGDSAMYLCASSLSPHGGYYEQYFGPGTRLTVT.

The V gene is TRBV3-1 (or the pseudogene TRBV3-2), the J gene TRBJ1-2, with a tentative D call TRBD1 (5 bases). The CDR3 loop spans 14 amino acids. Germline V gives CDR1 LGHDT, CDR2 YNNKEL (reference sequence). With 0 bases removed from V and 4 bases from J, the gap between germline ends came to 9 bases. The CDR3 region has the DNA TGTGCCAGCAGCCAAGAGGGGCGGATCTATGGCTACACCTTC. Translation gives CASSQEGRIYGYTF.

The table lists this clone with a count of one. The chain combines TRBV24-1 with TRBJ1-1; no firm D call. The germline V gene has CDR1 KGHDR and CDR2 SFDVKD. CDR3 length equals 12 residues. The V gene lost 8 bases and the J gene lost 7 bases, with 13 bases spanning the gap. CDR3 amino acids: CATTHPRGEAFF. The CDR3, as DNA: TGTGCCACCACTCATCCAAGAGGTGAAGCTTTCTTT.

The chain links TRBV11-2 to TRBJ1-2; no clear D. The ends were cut back, 5 bases at V and 8 bases at J, with 12 bases in the middle. CDR3 length: 12 residues. Germline V gene sequence: CDR1 SGHAT, CDR2 FQNNGV. CDR3 in DNA: TGTGCCAGCAGCGACACATCCGTGGGCTACACCTTC. Its translation: CASSDTSVGYTF.

This clone showed up just a few times. This chain uses TRBV5-8 with TRBJ1-6, with D unclear. The CDR3 loop spans 15 amino acids. Per germline, CDR1 SGHTS and CDR2 YDEGEE. Trimming shortened V by 1 base and J by 10 bases, and 15 bases separated the two germline ends. The CDR3 loop is CASSLPLQQRSPLHF. The CDR3 region has the DNA TGTGCCAGCAGCTTGCCGTTACAGCAACGATCACCCCTCCACTTT.

This clone was counted a few times. The chain carries TRBV19 and TRBJ2-7, with 15 bases that match TRBD2. Germline CDR1 reads LNHDA; CDR2 reads SQIVND (reference sequence). The CDR3 is 18 residues long. V trimming: 3 bases; J trimming: 6 bases; junction bases outside the gene matches: 12. The CDR3 loop is CASSIIPGLAGGVGEQYF. The CDR3 region has the DNA TGTGCCAGTAGTATTATCCCGGGACTAGCGGGGGGAGTCGGCGAGCAGTACTTC.

About this clone: At the DNA level, this CDR3 is encoded by other sequences in the same sample as well. The V gene is TRBV6-5, the J gene TRBJ1-5, with 8 bases fitting TRBD1. The germline gives CDR1 MNHEY, CDR2 SVGAGI. CDR3 length equals 15 residues. The V and J ends lost 6 bases and 3 bases, in that order; junction bases with no gene match: 7. The CDR3 DNA reads as TGTGCCAGCAGGGAGACAGGGGCACCCAATCAGCCCCAGCATTTT. It encodes CASRETGAPNQPQHF.